This entry lists 31 T cell receptor beta chains sequenced from one sample in a study of spatial heterogeneity in lung cancer. TCRdb itself ran the 5' RACE reads through MiXCR, one entry per CDR3 protein. The repertoire holds approximately 52,000 distinct CDR3 sequences, with over 4.5% as singletons. Time point defined: sample taken at primary tumor resection. Specimen: PBMCs, collected at surgery. The receptor set was obtained from a male donor with early-stage non-small cell lung cancer.

The sample holds many counts of this clonotype. This chain uses TRBV6-5 with TRBJ2-3; 7 bases line up with TRBD2. In germline, CDR1 is MNHEY, CDR2 SVGAGI. Trimming removed 6 bases from V and 5 bases from J; junction bases left unmatched: 8. The CDR3 has 14 residues. The CDR3 region has the DNA TGTGCCAGCAGGAGGGGAGGGGCGGGAGATACGCAGTATTTT. Protein: CASRRGGAGDTQYF.

This clonotype was detected many times. This chain uses TRBV6-5 with TRBJ1-4, with a possible D match to TRBD1 (5 bases). Germline V CDR1 and CDR2: MNHEY, SVGAGI. The germline V and J ends were trimmed by 2 bases and 4 bases, with 8 bases remaining between them. The CDR3 is made up of 14 amino acids. Here the CDR3 reads CASSYQGINEKLFF. In DNA form, the CDR3 reads TGTGCCAGCAGTTACCAGGGAATTAATGAAAAACTGTTTTTT.

This clonotype was observed at least ten times. The J gene is TRBJ2-1, the V gene TRBV9; D is perhaps TRBD1 or TRBD2 (5 bases each). The CDR3 is 15 residues long. CDR1 SGDLS and CDR2 YYNGEE come from the germline V gene. The V gene lost 3 bases and the J gene lost 4 bases, with 14 bases spanning the gap. In DNA form, the CDR3 reads TGTGCCAGCAGCGATGGGGCGGGTTGGTACAATGAGCAGTTCTTC. Translating it yields CASSDGAGWYNEQFF.

This clonotype was counted many times. The chain links TRBV6-5 to TRBJ1-2; D remains ambiguous. V lost 4 bases, J lost 0 bases, and 18 bases lay in between. The CDR3 consists of 17 residues. The germline V gene has CDR1 MNHEY and CDR2 SVGAGI. In DNA form, the CDR3 reads TGTGCCAGCAGTTCCGTTTCTTCCGGGGATTCTAACTATGGCTACACCTTC. This codes for CASSSVSSGDSNYGYTF.

This clonotype is medium-sized. The DNA of the CDR3 is TGTGCCTGGAGTCGGACAGCGAACACCGGGGAGCTGTTTTTT. Translated: CAWSRTANTGELFF. The chain recombines TRBV30 with TRBJ2-2; D may be TRBD1 (6 bases). The V and J ends lost 2 bases and 0 bases respectively, with 7 bases between them. Germline V lookup: CDR1 GTSNPN, CDR2 SVGIG (reference sequence). The CDR3 is 14 residues long.

Many counts were recorded for this clonotype. This chain joins TRBV12-3 or TRBV12-4 and TRBJ2-5; D may be TRBD1 or TRBD2 (5 bases each). The CDR3 is made up of 14 amino acids. Trimming shortened V by 6 bases and J by 2 bases, and 13 bases separated the two germline ends. The CDR3 loop is CASSPGPSQETQYF. The CDR3 nucleotides are TGTGCCAGCAGCCCGGGACCGTCGCAAGAGACCCAGTACTTC.

This clonotype occurred many times. DNA of the CDR3: TGTGCCAGCAGTTCATCGGGGAGCGAGCAGTACTTC. Translating it yields CASSSSGSEQYF. V gene TRBV6-2 or TRBV6-3 combines with J gene TRBJ2-7; D may be TRBD2 (5 bases). This CDR3 comprises 12 residues. V was pared by 4 bases and J by 6 bases, with 10 bases between. Germline V CDR1 and CDR2: MNHEY, SVGEGT.

The CDR3 bases are TGTGCCACCAGCAGAGATCGATGGGGGGCCCAGTACTTC. Translation: CATSRDRWGAQYF. J is TRBJ2-5 and V is TRBV15; a possible D gene is TRBD2 (6 bases). This CDR3 region has 13 residues. Germline V gene data show CDR1 as LNHNV and CDR2 as YYDKDF (reference sequence). V was cut by 0 bases and J by 9 bases, with 11 bases left in between.

A remark on this clonotype: A much larger clone lies a single base off, so this may be a read error. The rearrangement links TRBV6-1 to TRBJ2-7, with TRBD1 as a possible D gene (5 bases). CDR1 is MNHNS, CDR2 SASEGT, per germline. CDR3 length equals 12 residues. As DNA, the CDR3 is TGTGCCAGCAGTGAACCCGACAGACCAGCGAGGTTC. Translated, it gives CASSEPDRPARF.

The sample holds many counts of this clonotype. The chain joins TRBV6-1 to TRBJ2-7; no clear D. Germline V gene lookup returns CDR1 MNHNS and CDR2 SASEGT. This CDR3 is built from 13 residues. V was pared by 7 bases and J by 4 bases, with 14 bases between. The CDR3 here is CASIIDPEYEQYF. The CDR3 DNA reads as TGTGCCAGCATTATAGACCCAGAGTACGAGCAGTACTTC.

This clonotype was found many times. V gene TRBV5-4 combines with J gene TRBJ1-2; 8 nucleotides line up with TRBD1. Germline-derived CDR1 and CDR2 are SGHNT and YYREEE (reference sequence). Losses at the gene ends were 0 bases for V and 5 bases for J; bases not matched to a gene: 6. CDR3 size: 15 residues. The CDR3 DNA follows: TGTGCCAGCAGCTTGGCCCAGGGGGCGAAATATGGCTACACCTTC. Encoded protein: CASSLAQGAKYGYTF.

This clonotype was seen only a few times. The chain recombines TRBV5-5 with TRBJ2-5; a possible D gene is TRBD1 (6 bases). Germline assignment: CDR1 SGHKS and CDR2 YYEKEE (reference sequence). The CDR3 has 15 residues. V was trimmed by 3 bases and J by 5 bases, leaving 17 bases between them. The CDR3 here is CASSSSGHQAETQYF. In DNA form, the CDR3 reads TGTGCCAGCAGCTCCTCGGGACACCAAGCGGAGACCCAGTACTTC.

This clonotype has a count of ten or more. The chain uses TRBV3-1 and TRBJ2-5, with 11 bases matching TRBD2. The junction had 16 bases not matched to a gene; V was cut back by 0 bases and J by 4 bases. Germline V gene lookup returns CDR1 LGHDT and CDR2 YNNKEL (reference sequence). There are 20 residues in the CDR3. The CDR3 here is CASSQDLLGSGRASSETQYF. CDR3 in DNA: TGTGCCAGCAGCCAAGATCTCTTGGGTAGCGGGAGGGCCTCGTCAGAGACCCAGTACTTC.

In its sample, this clonotype was seen many times. The chain combines TRBV6-6 with TRBJ2-1, with a tentative D call TRBD2 (6 bases). V shed 2 bases and J shed 9 bases, with 11 bases lying between them. The germline V gene encodes CDR1 MNHNY and CDR2 SVGAGI (reference sequence). CDR3 length: 13 amino acids. The CDR3 coding sequence is TGTGCCAGCAGTTACAGGGCGGAGGGTGAGCAGTTCTTC. Encoded protein: CASSYRAEGEQFF.

This clonotype occurred many times. This chain links TRBV20-1 with TRBJ2-3; TRBD2 agrees at 8 bases. There are 15 residues in the CDR3. The V gene end was trimmed by 0 bases and the J gene end by 6 bases; junction bases not matched to a gene: 8. CDR1 and CDR2 (germline): DFQATT, SNEGSKA (reference sequence). For the CDR3, the DNA is TGCAGTGCTAGAGACCCAAGCGGGAGCGGTGATACGCAGTATTTT. As protein: CSARDPSGSGDTQYF.

The V and J genes are TRBV7-2 and TRBJ1-4; D unclear. V gave up 1 base and J gave up 5 bases, with 5 bases separating them. The CDR3 runs 13 residues. Germline V CDR1 and CDR2: SGHTA, FQGNSA. In nucleotides, the CDR3 is TGTGCCAGCAGCTTAGGGTCGAATGAAAAACTGTTTTTT. Translation: CASSLGSNEKLFF.

This clonotype has a count of ten or more. V is TRBV6-2 or TRBV6-3 and J is TRBJ2-1, with 10 nucleotides matching TRBD2. V trimming: 6 bases; J trimming: 0 bases; junction bases outside the gene matches: 5. The V gene's germline CDR1 is MNHEY and CDR2 SVGEGT. The CDR3 covers 16 residues. CDR3 coding DNA: TGTGCCAGCAGCAGACCTAGCGGGAGCTCCTACAATGAGCAGTTCTTC. Protein sequence: CASSRPSGSSYNEQFF.

This chain connects TRBV12-3 or TRBV12-4 to TRBJ2-1, with 10 nucleotides matching TRBD2. This CDR3 is 16 amino acids long. V was pared by 5 bases and J by 5 bases, with 9 bases of the junction left unmatched. The CDR3 sequence is CASSPGAGGTHNEQFF. In nucleotides, the CDR3 is TGTGCCAGCAGTCCAGGAGCGGGAGGGACCCACAATGAGCAGTTCTTC.

Ten or more counts support this clonotype. V and J are TRBV7-9 and TRBJ2-7, with 12 bases matching TRBD1. This CDR3 contains 15 residues. V lost 5 bases, J lost 8 bases, and 10 bases stayed unmatched. CDR1 SEHNR and CDR2 FQNEAQ come from the germline V gene (reference sequence). The CDR3 here is CASSRGTGGPSKQYF. The DNA for the CDR3 is TGTGCCAGCAGCCGAGGGACAGGGGGCCCTAGTAAGCAGTACTTC. The full variable domain, with the rest looked up from reference TRBV7-9 and TRBJ2-7, is DTGVSQNPRHKITKRGQNVTFRCDPISEHNRLYWYRQTLGQGPEFLTYFQNEAQLEKSRLLSDRFSAERPKGSFSTLEIQRTEQGDSAMYLCASSRGTGGPSKQYFGPGTRLTVT.

This clonotype was observed at least ten times. This chain uses TRBV29-1 with TRBJ2-7; 10 bases fit TRBD1. V was pared by 4 bases and J by 6 bases, with 3 bases of the junction left unmatched. This CDR3 has 12 amino acids. Looked up from germline, CDR1 is SQVTM and CDR2 is ANQGSEA. The CDR3 DNA reads TGCAGCGTTGCGAGGACAGGGGGCGAGCAGTACTTC. This codes for CSVARTGGEQYF.

The chain couples TRBV18 to TRBJ1-1; 7 nucleotides match TRBD1. Trimming at V came to 8 bases and at J to 1 base, leaving 4 bases not matched to a gene. The germline V gene encodes CDR1 KGHSH and CDR2 LQKENI. This CDR3 has 13 residues. The CDR3 loop reads CASLGQPNTEAFF. The CDR3 DNA sequence: TGTGCCAGCCTGGGACAGCCGAACACTGAAGCTTTCTTT.

In its sample, this clonotype was seen many times. The J gene is TRBJ2-3, the V gene TRBV7-2, with 7 nucleotides matching TRBD1. Germline CDR1 reads SGHTA; CDR2 reads FQGNSA. The CDR3 has 16 residues. Losses at the gene ends were 3 bases for V and 4 bases for J; bases not matched to a gene: 10. The CDR3 DNA sequence: TGTGCCAGCAGCTTTCGGGCAGGGGGAGTTTCAGATACGCAGTATTTT. The encoded protein is CASSFRAGGVSDTQYF.

This clonotype appeared many times. This chain joins TRBV20-1 and TRBJ1-1; a weak D match, TRBD1 (6 bases). The CDR3 contains 14 residues. Trimming left V 6 bases short and J 3 bases short, with 17 bases between. Germline assignment: CDR1 DFQATT and CDR2 SNEGSKA (reference sequence). For the CDR3, the DNA is TGCAGTGCCCACCGGGCCCCAGGGGACACTGAAGCTTTCTTT. It yields the protein CSAHRAPGDTEAFF.

This clonotype was counted many times. The chain joins TRBV28 to TRBJ1-2; D may be TRBD1 (5 bases). The V end lost 3 bases, the J end lost 7 bases, and 18 bases lay between the germline ends. Germline lookup yields CDR1 MDHEN and CDR2 SYDVKM. The CDR3 is made up of 15 amino acids. The CDR3 bases are TGTGCCAGCAGTTTGGGGGAAAGAGGGTTGGTTGGCTACACCTTC. It yields the protein CASSLGERGLVGYTF.

This clonotype came up many times. This chain links TRBV15 with TRBJ1-2; D gene uncertain. Trimming removed 2 bases at V and 0 bases at J, with 13 bases between. The germline gives CDR1 LNHNV, CDR2 YYDKDF (reference sequence). The CDR3 totals 16 residues. CDR3 nucleotide sequence: TGTGCCACCAGCAGACCCACGAGGGCAGCTAACTATGGCTACACCTTC. This sequence encodes CATSRPTRAANYGYTF.

At least ten counts were recorded for this clonotype. The genes are TRBV6-5 and TRBJ1-5, with TRBD1 matching 7 bases. This CDR3 is built from 16 residues. Germline-derived CDR1 and CDR2 are MNHEY and SVGAGI. Trimming at V came to 5 bases and at J to 1 base, leaving 8 bases not matched to a gene. The CDR3 here is CASSPSTGESNQPQHF. The CDR3 nucleotides read TGTGCCAGCAGTCCTTCCACAGGGGAAAGCAATCAGCCCCAGCATTTT.

Ten or more counts support this clonotype. The genes are TRBV3-1 and TRBJ1-3; possible D gene TRBD1, 5 bases. Germline CDR1 reads LGHDT; CDR2 reads YNNKEL (reference sequence). The CDR3 length is 13 residues. Trimming shortened V by 4 bases and J by 8 bases, and 12 bases separated the two germline ends. The CDR3 sequence: CASSREGVYTIYF. The CDR3 DNA follows: TGTGCCAGCAGCCGAGAAGGGGTTTACACCATATATTTT.

V usage is TRBV12-3 or TRBV12-4 and J usage is TRBJ2-3; weak D call: TRBD2 (6 bases). V gave up 1 base and J gave up 4 bases, with 12 bases separating them. The CDR3 sequence is 15 residues long. The CDR3 nucleotides are TGTGCCAGCAGTTTAGGCCTAGCGAAGGCAGATACGCAGTATTTT. As protein: CASSLGLAKADTQYF.

The rearrangement uses TRBV5-1 and TRBJ2-3, with a tentative D call TRBD2 (5 bases). Germline-derived CDR1 and CDR2 are SGHRS and YFSETQ. The CDR3 extends over 12 amino acids. Trimming left V 1 base short and J 6 bases short, with 6 bases between. DNA for the CDR3: TGCGCCAGCAGCTTGACTAGGGATACGCAGTATTTT. This gives the protein CASSLTRDTQYF. The entire variable domain, with the rest obtained from reference TRBV5-1 and TRBJ2-3, is as follows: KAGVTQTPRYLIKTRGQQVTLSCSPISGHRSVSWYQQTPGQGLQFLFEYFSETQRNKGNFPGRFSGRQFSNSRSEMNVSTLELGDSALYLCASSLTRDTQYFGPGTRLTVL.

This clonotype was observed at least ten times. This chain connects TRBV2 to TRBJ2-5, with D perhaps matching TRBD1 or TRBD2 (6 bases each). The germline V and J ends were trimmed by 4 bases and 2 bases, with 17 bases remaining between them. This CDR3 has 16 amino acids. The germline V gene has CDR1 SNHLY and CDR2 FYNNEI. In DNA form, the CDR3 reads TGTGCCAGCAGTGGCTGGCAGGGGAGGAGGCAAGAGACCCAGTACTTC. It translates to CASSGWQGRRQETQYF.

This clonotype was counted at least ten times. The chain recombines TRBV12-3 or TRBV12-4 with TRBJ1-5; D gene unclear. Between the trimmed V and J ends, which lost 1 base and 7 bases, there was a span of 2 bases. The CDR3 runs 11 residues. DNA for the CDR3: TGTGCCAGCAGTTTAGGGCAGCCCCAGCATTTT. Its protein is CASSLGQPQHF.